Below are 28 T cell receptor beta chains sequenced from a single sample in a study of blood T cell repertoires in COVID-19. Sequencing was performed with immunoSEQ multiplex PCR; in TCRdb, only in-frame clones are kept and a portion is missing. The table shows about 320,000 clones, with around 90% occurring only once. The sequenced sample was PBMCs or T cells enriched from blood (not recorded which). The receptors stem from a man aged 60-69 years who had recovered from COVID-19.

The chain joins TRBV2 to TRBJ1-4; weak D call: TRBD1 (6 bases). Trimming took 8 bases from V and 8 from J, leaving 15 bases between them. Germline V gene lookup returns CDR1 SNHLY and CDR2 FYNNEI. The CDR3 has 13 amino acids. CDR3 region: CASGRGAGEKLFF. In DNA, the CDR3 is TGTGCCAGCGGTCGGGGGGCAGGCGAAAAACTGTTTTTT.

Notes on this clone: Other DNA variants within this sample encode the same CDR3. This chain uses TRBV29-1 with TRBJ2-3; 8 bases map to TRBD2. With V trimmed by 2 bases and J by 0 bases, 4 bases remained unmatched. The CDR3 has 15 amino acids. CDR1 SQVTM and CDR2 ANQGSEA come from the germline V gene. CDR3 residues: CSVERSGGSTDTQYF. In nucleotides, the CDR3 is TGCAGCGTTGAACGCTCGGGGGGGAGCACAGATACGCAGTATTTT.

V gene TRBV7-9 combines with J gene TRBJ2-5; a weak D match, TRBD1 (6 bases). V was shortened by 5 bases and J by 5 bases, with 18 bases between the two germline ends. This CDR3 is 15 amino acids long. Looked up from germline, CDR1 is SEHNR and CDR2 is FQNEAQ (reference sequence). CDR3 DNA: TGTGCCAGCAGCGCCCAAGGTATAACAGGGGAGACCCAGTACTTC. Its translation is CASSAQGITGETQYF.

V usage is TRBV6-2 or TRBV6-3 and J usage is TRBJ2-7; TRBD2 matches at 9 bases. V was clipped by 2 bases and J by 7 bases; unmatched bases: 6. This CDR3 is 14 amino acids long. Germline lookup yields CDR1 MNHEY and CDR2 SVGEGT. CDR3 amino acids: CASSYSLAGIEQYF. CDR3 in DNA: TGTGCCAGCAGTTACAGCCTAGCGGGGATTGAGCAGTACTTC.

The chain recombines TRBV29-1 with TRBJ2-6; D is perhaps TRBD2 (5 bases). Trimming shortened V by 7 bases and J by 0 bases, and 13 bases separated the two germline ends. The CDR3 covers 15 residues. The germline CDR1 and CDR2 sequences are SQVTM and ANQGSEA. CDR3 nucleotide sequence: TGCAGCGCTCGGACTGGGAGCTCTGGGGCCAACGTCCTGACTTTC. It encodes CSARTGSSGANVLTF.

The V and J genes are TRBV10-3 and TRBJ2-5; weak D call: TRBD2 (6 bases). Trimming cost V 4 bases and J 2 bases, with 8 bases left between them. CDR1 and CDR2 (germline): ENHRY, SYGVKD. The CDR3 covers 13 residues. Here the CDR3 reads CAISGGEQETQYF. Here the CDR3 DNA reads TGTGCCATCAGTGGGGGGGAACAAGAGACCCAGTACTTC.

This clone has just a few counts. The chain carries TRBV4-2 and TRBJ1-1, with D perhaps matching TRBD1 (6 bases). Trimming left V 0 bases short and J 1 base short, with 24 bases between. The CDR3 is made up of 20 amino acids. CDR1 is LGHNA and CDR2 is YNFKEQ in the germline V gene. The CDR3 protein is CASSQELGDKSSLKNTEAFF. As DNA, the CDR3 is TGTGCCAGCAGCCAAGAACTTGGGGACAAGAGCTCCTTGAAGAACACTGAAGCTTTCTTT.

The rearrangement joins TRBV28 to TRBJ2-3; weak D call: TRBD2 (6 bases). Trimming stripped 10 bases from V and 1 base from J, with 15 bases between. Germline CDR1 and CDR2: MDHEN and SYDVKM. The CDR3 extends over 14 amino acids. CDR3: CATLAGTGTDTQYF. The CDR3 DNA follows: TGTGCCACCCTCGCAGGGACTGGCACAGATACGCAGTATTTT.

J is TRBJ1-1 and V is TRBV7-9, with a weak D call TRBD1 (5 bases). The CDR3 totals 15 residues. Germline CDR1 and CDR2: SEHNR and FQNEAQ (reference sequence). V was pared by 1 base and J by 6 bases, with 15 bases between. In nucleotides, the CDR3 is TGTGCCAGCAGCTTAGGTCGGGACTCGCTGGCTGAAGCTTTCTTT. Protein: CASSLGRDSLAEAFF.

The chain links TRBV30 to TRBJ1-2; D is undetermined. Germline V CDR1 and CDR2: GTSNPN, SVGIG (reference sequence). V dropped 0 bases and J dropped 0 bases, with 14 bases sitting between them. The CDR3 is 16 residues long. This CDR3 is CAWSVLFPPTNYGYTF. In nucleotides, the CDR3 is TGTGCCTGGAGTGTACTATTTCCGCCCACTAACTATGGCTACACCTTC.

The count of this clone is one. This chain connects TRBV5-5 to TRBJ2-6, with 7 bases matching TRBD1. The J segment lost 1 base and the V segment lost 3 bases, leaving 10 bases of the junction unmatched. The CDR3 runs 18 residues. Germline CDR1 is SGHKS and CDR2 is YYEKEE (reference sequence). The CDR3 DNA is TGTGCCAGCAGCTGGACGACAGGGTTCATTTCTGGGGCCAACGTCCTGACTTTC. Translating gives CASSWTTGFISGANVLTF.

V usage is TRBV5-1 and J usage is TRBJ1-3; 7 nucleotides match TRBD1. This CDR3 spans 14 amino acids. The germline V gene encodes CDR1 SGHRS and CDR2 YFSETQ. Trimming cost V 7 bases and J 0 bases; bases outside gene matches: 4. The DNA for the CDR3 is TGCGCCAGCTCACAGGGGACCTCTGGAAACACCATATATTTT. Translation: CASSQGTSGNTIYF.

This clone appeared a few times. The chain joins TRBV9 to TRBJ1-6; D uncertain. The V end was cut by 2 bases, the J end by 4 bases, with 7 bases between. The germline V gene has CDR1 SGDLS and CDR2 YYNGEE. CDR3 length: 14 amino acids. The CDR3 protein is CASSVSQYNSPLHF. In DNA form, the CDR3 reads TGTGCCAGCAGCGTTTCACAGTATAATTCACCCCTCCACTTT.

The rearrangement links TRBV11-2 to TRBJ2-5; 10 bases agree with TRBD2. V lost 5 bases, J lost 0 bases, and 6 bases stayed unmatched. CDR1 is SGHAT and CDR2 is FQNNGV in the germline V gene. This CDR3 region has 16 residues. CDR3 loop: CASSPTSGPYQETQYF. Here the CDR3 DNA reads TGTGCCAGCAGCCCGACTAGCGGGCCGTACCAAGAGACCCAGTACTTC.

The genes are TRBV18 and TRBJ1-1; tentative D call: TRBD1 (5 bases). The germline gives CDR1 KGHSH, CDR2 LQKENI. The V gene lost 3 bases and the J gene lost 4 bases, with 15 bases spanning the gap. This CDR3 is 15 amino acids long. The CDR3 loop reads CASSPPGRAGTEAFF. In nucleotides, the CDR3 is TGTGCCAGCTCACCCCCGGGACGAGCGGGCACTGAAGCTTTCTTT.

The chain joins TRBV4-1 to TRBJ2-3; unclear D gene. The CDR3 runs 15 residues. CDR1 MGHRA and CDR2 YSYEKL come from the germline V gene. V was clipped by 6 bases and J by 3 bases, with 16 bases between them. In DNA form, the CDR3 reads TGCGCCAGCAGGCTAGACTCCGGCTGGACAGATACGCAGTATTTT. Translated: CASRLDSGWTDTQYF.

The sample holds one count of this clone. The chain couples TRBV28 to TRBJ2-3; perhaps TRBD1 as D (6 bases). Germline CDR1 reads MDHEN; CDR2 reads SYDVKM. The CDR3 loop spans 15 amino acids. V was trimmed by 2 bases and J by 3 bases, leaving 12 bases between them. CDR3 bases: TGTGCCAGCAGTTTAGCTGGGGGCGTTACAGATACGCAGTATTTT. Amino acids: CASSLAGGVTDTQYF.

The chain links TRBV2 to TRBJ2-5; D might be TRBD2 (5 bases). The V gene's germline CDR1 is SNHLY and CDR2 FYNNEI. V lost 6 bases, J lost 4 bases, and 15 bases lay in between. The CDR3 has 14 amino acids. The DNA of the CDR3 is TGTGCCAGCAGCGCTACGGGGTTAGGAGAGACCCAGTACTTC. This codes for CASSATGLGETQYF.

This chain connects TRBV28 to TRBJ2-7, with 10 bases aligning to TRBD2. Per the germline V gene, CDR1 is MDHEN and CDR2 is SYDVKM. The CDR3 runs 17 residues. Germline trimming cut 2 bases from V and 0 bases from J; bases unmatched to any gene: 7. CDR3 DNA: TGTGCCAGCAGTTTAAACCACCTAGCGGGGGCCTCCTACGAGCAGTACTTC. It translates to CASSLNHLAGASYEQYF.

The DNA of the CDR3 is TGTGCCAGCAGCTTAGCGCGCGGAGGAGATACGCAGTATTTT. Amino acid sequence: CASSLARGGDTQYF. This chain links TRBV7-9 with TRBJ2-3; D is perhaps TRBD2 (5 bases). V lost 0 bases to trimming and J lost 5 bases, with 9 bases between them. CDR1 and CDR2 from the germline V gene are SEHNR and FQNEAQ (reference sequence). The CDR3 contains 14 residues.

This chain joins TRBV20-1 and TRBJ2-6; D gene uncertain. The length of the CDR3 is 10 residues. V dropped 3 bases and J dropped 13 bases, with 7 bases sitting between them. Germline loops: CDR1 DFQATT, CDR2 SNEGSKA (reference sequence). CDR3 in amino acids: CSASRSVLTF. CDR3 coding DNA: TGCAGTGCTAGTAGGAGTGTCCTGACTTTC.

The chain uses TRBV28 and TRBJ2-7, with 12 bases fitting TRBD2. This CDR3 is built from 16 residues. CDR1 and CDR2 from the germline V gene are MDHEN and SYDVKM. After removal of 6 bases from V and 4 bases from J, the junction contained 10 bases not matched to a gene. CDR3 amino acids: CASRLSPGLAGYEQYF. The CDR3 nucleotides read TGTGCCAGCAGACTATCACCCGGACTAGCGGGATACGAGCAGTACTTC.

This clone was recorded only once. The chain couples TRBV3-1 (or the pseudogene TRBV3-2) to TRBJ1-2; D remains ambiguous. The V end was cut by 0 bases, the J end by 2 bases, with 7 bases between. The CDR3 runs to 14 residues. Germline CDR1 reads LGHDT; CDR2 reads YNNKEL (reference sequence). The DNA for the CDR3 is TGTGCCAGCAGCCAAGATGTCGGGAACTATGGCTACACCTTC. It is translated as CASSQDVGNYGYTF.

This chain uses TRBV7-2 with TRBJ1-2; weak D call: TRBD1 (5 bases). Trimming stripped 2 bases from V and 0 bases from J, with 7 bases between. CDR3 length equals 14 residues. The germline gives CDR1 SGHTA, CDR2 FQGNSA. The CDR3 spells CASSLSGSNYGYTF. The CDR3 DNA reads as TGTGCCAGCAGCTTATCAGGGTCTAACTATGGCTACACCTTC. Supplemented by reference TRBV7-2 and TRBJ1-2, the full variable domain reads GAGVSQSPSNKVTEKGKDVELRCDPISGHTALYWYRQSLGQGLEFLIYFQGNSAPDKSGLPSDRFSAERTGGSVSTLTIQRTQQEDSAVYLCASSLSGSNYGYTFGSGTRLTVV.

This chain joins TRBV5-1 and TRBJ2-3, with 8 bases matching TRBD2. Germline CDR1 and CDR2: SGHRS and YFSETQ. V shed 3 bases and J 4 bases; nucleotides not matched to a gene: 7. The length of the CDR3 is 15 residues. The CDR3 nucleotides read TGCGCCAGCAGCTCGAGCGGGAGTTACGCAGATACGCAGTATTTT. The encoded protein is CASSSSGSYADTQYF.

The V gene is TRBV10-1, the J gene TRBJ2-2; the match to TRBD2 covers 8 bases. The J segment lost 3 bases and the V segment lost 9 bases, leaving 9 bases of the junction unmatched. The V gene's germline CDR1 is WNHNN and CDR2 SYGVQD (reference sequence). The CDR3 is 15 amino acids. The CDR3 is CASIFSGGDTGELFF. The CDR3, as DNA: TGCGCCAGTATCTTCAGCGGGGGAGACACCGGGGAGCTGTTTTTT.

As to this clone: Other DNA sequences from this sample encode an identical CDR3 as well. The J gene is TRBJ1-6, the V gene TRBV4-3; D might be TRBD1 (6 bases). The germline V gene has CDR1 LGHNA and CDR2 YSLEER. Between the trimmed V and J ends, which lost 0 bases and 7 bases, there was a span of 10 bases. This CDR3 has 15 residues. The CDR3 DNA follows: TGCGCCAGCAGCCAAGAGGGTAGGGGGAATTCACCCCTCCACTTT. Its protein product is CASSQEGRGNSPLHF.

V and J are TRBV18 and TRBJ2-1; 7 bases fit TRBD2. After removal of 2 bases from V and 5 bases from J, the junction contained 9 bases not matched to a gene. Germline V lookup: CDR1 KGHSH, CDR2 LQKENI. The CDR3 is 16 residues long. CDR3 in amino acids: CASSPSARAGNNEQFF. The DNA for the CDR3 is TGTGCCAGCTCACCATCCGCGCGAGCGGGAAACAATGAGCAGTTCTTC.